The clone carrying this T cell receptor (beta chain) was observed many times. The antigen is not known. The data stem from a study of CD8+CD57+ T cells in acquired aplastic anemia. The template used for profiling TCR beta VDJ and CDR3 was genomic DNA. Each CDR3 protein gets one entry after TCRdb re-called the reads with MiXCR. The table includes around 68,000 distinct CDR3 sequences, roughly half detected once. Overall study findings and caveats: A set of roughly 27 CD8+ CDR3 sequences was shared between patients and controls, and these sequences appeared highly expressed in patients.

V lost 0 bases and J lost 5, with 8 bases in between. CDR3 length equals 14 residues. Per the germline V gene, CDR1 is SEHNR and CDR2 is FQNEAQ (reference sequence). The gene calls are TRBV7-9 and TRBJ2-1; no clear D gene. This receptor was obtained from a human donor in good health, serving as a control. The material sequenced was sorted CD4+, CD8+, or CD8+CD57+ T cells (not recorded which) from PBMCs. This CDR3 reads CASSLAGRNNEQFF. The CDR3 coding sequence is TGTGCCAGCAGCTTAGCCGGCAGGAACAATGAGCAGTTCTTC.